The 20 T cell receptor beta chains presented below share a single source sample, sequenced in a study of blood T cell repertoires in COVID-19 (dated by TCRdb to between 2020 and 2021). The library relied on the immunoSEQ multiplex PCR assay. Entries here come from immuneACCESS through TCRdb and include only in-frame sequences with V and J called. Some clones fail to appear in such tables; in the studies checked, an unresolved V gene covers under half of the shortfall, and the cause of the remainder is unknown. For this sample there are 200,000 to 250,000 clones; less than 85% appear just once. Roughly 7.6% of the sample is in the top ten clones. Material: peripheral blood. These receptors were obtained from a woman older than 75 with COVID-19, enrolled during active disease.

Details on this clone: A read error may produce the germline difference seen at one junction end. The gene calls are TRBV7-7 and TRBJ2-5; TRBD1 matches at 7 bases. There are 15 residues in the CDR3. CDR1 is SSHAT and CDR2 is FNYEAQ in the germline V gene (reference sequence). The CDR3 loop reads CASSPDRAGRETQYF. CDR3 coding DNA: TGTGCTAGCAGCCCAGACAGGGCCGGGCGAGAGACCCAGTACTTC.

The V and J genes are TRBV7-9 and TRBJ2-5; no clear D. Trimming took off 5 bases at V and 1 base at J, with 14 bases between the two ends. CDR1 and CDR2 from the germline V gene are SEHNR and FQNEAQ (reference sequence). The CDR3 is 15 amino acids. The CDR3 protein is CASSPKVRVQETQYF. For the CDR3, the DNA is TGTGCCAGCAGCCCCAAGGTCCGGGTCCAAGAGACCCAGTACTTC.

The chain is built from TRBV5-6 and TRBJ2-7; D remains ambiguous. CDR3 length: 12 residues. Germline lookup yields CDR1 SGHDT and CDR2 YYEEEE. The V and J ends lost 3 bases and 0 bases respectively, with 4 bases between them. The CDR3: CASSSLSYEQYF. The CDR3 DNA follows: TGTGCCAGCAGCTCCCTCTCCTACGAGCAGTACTTC.

This chain connects TRBV28 to TRBJ2-1; 10 bases match TRBD2. V lost 4 bases to trimming and J lost 8 bases; unmatched junction nucleotides: 8. The CDR3 runs 15 residues. Germline CDR1 and CDR2: MDHEN and SYDVKM. The DNA for the CDR3 is TGTGCCAGCAGTTCGGGAGCTAGCGGGAGCCATGAGCAGTTCTTC. The encoded protein is CASSSGASGSHEQFF.

This chain connects TRBV18 to TRBJ2-7; D is perhaps TRBD1 (6 bases). Trimming took off 6 bases at V and 6 bases at J, with 15 bases between the two ends. The length of the CDR3 is 13 residues. CDR1 is KGHSH and CDR2 is LQKENI in the germline V gene. The CDR3 DNA is TGTGCCAGCTCCTTGGGGGCGATGGCCGAGCAGTACTTC. Translation gives CASSLGAMAEQYF. Full variable domain (outside the CDR3, taken from reference TRBV18 and TRBJ2-7): NAGVMQNPRHLVRRRGQEARLRCSPMKGHSHVYWYRQLPEEGLKFMVYLQKENIIDESGMPKERFSAEFPKEGPSILRIQQVVRGDSAAYFCASSLGAMAEQYFGPGTRLTVT.

This clone appeared a few times. This chain links TRBV7-9 with TRBJ2-2; the match to TRBD1 covers 7 bases. Germline V gives CDR1 SEHNR, CDR2 FQNEAQ (reference sequence). This CDR3 is built from 14 residues. V dropped 4 bases and J dropped 1; count of bases not matched to a gene: 0. The DNA of the CDR3 is TGTGCCAGCAGCTGGACAGGGAACACCGGGGAGCTGTTTTTT. Translated, it gives CASSWTGNTGELFF.

The V and J genes are TRBV6-5 and TRBJ2-2; 7 nucleotides agree with TRBD2. This CDR3 comprises 16 residues. With V trimmed by 2 bases and J by 1 base, 4 bases remained unmatched. Germline CDR1 and CDR2: MNHEY and SVGAGI. The CDR3 DNA is TGTGCCAGCAGTTACAATCGCGGGGGGAACACCGGGGAGCTGTTTTTT. Amino acids: CASSYNRGGNTGELFF.

This clone came up once. This rearrangement joins TRBV6-5 to TRBJ1-4; D gene uncertain. The CDR3 is 14 amino acids. In germline, CDR1 is MNHEY, CDR2 SVGAGI. Trimming removed 5 bases from V and 0 bases from J, with 7 bases in between. CDR3 bases: TGTGCCAGCAGTAACAGCCCAACTAATGAAAAACTGTTTTTT. This encodes CASSNSPTNEKLFF.

This chain connects TRBV28 to TRBJ1-5; weak D call: TRBD1 (5 bases). V gave up 10 bases and J gave up 11 bases, with 15 bases separating them. The germline V gene encodes CDR1 MDHEN and CDR2 SYDVKM. The CDR3 length is 11 residues. The CDR3 DNA follows: TGTGCCACCGACAGATCCCAGGCCCAGCATTTT. It specifies CATDRSQAQHF.

This clone has a single count. The rearrangement joins TRBV27 to TRBJ2-1; a possible D gene is TRBD2 (5 bases). Trimming left V 5 bases short and J 0 bases short, with 17 bases between. Germline V gives CDR1 MNHEY, CDR2 SMNVEV (reference sequence). This CDR3 comprises 17 residues. The CDR3 reads CASSPLGALSSYNEQFF. The CDR3, as DNA: TGTGCCAGCAGTCCCCTGGGAGCCTTGAGCTCCTACAATGAGCAGTTCTTC.

CDR3 in DNA: TGTGCCAGCGGTGGTTCTATTTCCGACAGTGCCAGCTCCTACGAGCAGTACTTC. This encodes CASGGSISDSASSYEQYF. This sequence joins TRBV2 and TRBJ2-7, with D maybe TRBD1 (5 bases). Germline CDR1 SNHLY, CDR2 FYNNEI. Trimming pared 8 bases from V and 0 bases from J, leaving 26 bases between. There are 18 residues in the CDR3.

This chain uses TRBV19 with TRBJ2-1; TRBD1 might be the D (5 bases). Trimming stripped 2 bases from V and 9 bases from J, with 11 bases between. In germline, CDR1 is LNHDA, CDR2 SQIVND (reference sequence). This CDR3 comprises 13 residues. CDR3 in amino acids: CASSILRASEQFF. The CDR3 nucleotides are TGTGCCAGTAGTATACTCAGGGCCAGTGAGCAGTTCTTC.

The V gene is TRBV29-1, the J gene TRBJ1-2, with D perhaps TRBD1 (6 bases). The CDR3 extends over 13 amino acids. Germline CDR1 is SQVTM and CDR2 is ANQGSEA. V lost 5 bases and J 7 bases, leaving 17 bases between the germline ends. The CDR3 DNA is TGCAGCGTTATTCCAGGGGCACTGGGTGGCTACACCTTC. Its protein product is CSVIPGALGGYTF.

The V call is TRBV18, the J call TRBJ1-4, with D possibly TRBD1 on 5 matching bases. The V gene lost 3 bases and the J gene lost 8 bases, with 10 bases spanning the gap. The CDR3 runs 13 residues. CDR1 and CDR2 from the germline V gene are KGHSH and LQKENI. The CDR3 DNA is TGTGCCAGCTCACCGGGACTAAGGGAAAAACTGTTTTTT. Translated, it gives CASSPGLREKLFF. The whole variable domain, filled in from reference TRBV18 and TRBJ1-4, reads NAGVMQNPRHLVRRRGQEARLRCSPMKGHSHVYWYRQLPEEGLKFMVYLQKENIIDESGMPKERFSAEFPKEGPSILRIQQVVRGDSAAYFCASSPGLREKLFFGSGTQLSVL.

The genes are TRBV7-9 and TRBJ2-6; D remains ambiguous. V was pared by 7 bases and J by 0 bases, with 7 bases between. Germline V gene sequence: CDR1 SEHNR, CDR2 FQNEAQ (reference sequence). This CDR3 contains 14 residues. The CDR3 DNA is TGTGCCAGCATTAGAAACTCTGGGGCCAACGTCCTGACTTTC. Encoded protein: CASIRNSGANVLTF.

The chain recombines TRBV2 with TRBJ1-3; D remains ambiguous. Germline-derived CDR1 and CDR2 are SNHLY and FYNNEI. V was trimmed by 6 bases and J by 0 bases, leaving 9 bases between them. The CDR3 totals 14 residues. In DNA form, the CDR3 reads TGTGCCAGCAGGAACGAGGTCTCTGGAAACACCATATATTTT. It encodes CASRNEVSGNTIYF.

The chain recombines TRBV7-8 with TRBJ1-2; 7 bases align to TRBD1. The CDR3 has 15 residues. V gave up 4 bases and J gave up 5 bases; unmatched junction bases: 10. Germline V gives CDR1 SGHVS, CDR2 FQNEAQ. The CDR3 region has the DNA TGTGCCAGCAGCTCACTAGGGACAGAATATTATGGCTACACCTTC. Its protein product is CASSSLGTEYYGYTF.

The chain carries TRBV4-1 and TRBJ1-2; the D is unclear. The germline V gene encodes CDR1 MGHRA and CDR2 YSYEKL. This CDR3 contains 16 residues. Between the trimmed V and J ends, which lost 2 bases and 2 bases, there was a span of 15 bases. CDR3 protein: CASSQQSGAGNYGYTF. CDR3 coding DNA: TGCGCCAGCAGCCAACAATCGGGTGCTGGGAACTATGGCTACACCTTC.

The chain uses TRBV6-1 and TRBJ1-5, with D unclear. CDR1 and CDR2 from the germline V gene are MNHNS and SASEGT. The V gene lost 1 base and the J gene lost 6 bases, with 13 bases spanning the gap. The CDR3 extends over 15 amino acids. For the CDR3, the DNA is TGTGCCAGCAGTGAAGGGGAGCAGGTCGGTCAGCCCCAGCATTTT. It specifies CASSEGEQVGQPQHF.

V gene TRBV6-2 or TRBV6-3 combines with J gene TRBJ2-5; 9 bases fit TRBD1. V lost 5 bases, J lost 5 bases, and 9 bases stayed unmatched. CDR1 is MNHEY and CDR2 is SVGEGT in the germline V gene. The CDR3 consists of 15 residues. In nucleotides, the CDR3 is TGTGCCAGCAGTGACACCGGGACAGGGAGGGAGACCCAGTACTTC. This gives the protein CASSDTGTGRETQYF.